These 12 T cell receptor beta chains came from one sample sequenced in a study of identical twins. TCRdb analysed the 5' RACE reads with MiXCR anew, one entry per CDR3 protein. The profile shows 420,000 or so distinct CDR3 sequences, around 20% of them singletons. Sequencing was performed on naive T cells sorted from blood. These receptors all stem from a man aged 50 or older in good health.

The CDR3 region is CASSFSLAGNEQFF. CDR3 nucleotide sequence: TGTGCCAGCAGTTTTAGTCTAGCGGGCAATGAGCAGTTCTTC. V is TRBV28 and J is TRBJ2-1; 8 nucleotides agree with TRBD2. The CDR3 is 14 residues long. Per germline, CDR1 MDHEN and CDR2 SYDVKM. The ends lost 3 bases at V and 6 bases at J; junction bases unmatched: 4.

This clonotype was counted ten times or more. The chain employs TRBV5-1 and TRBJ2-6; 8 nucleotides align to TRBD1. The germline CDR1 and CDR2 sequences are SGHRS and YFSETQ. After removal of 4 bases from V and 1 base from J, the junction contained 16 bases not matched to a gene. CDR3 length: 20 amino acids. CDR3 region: CASSTRSGQGGTSGANVLTF. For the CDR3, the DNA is TGCGCCAGCAGCACCCGCTCTGGACAGGGAGGTACTTCTGGGGCCAACGTCCTGACTTTC.

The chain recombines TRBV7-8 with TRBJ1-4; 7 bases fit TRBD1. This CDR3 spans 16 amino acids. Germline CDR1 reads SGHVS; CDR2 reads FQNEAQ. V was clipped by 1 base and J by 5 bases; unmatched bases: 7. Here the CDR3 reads CASSLEPPTGNEKLFF. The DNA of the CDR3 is TGTGCCAGCAGCTTAGAGCCCCCGACAGGGAATGAAAAACTGTTTTTT.

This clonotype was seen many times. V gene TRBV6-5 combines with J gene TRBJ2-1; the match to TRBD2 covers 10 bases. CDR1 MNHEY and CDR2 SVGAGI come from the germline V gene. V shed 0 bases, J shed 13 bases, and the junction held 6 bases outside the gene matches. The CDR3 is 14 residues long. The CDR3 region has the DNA TGTGCCAGCAGTTACTCGGTTAGCGGGGGGCCCCAGTTCTTC. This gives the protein CASSYSVSGGPQFF.

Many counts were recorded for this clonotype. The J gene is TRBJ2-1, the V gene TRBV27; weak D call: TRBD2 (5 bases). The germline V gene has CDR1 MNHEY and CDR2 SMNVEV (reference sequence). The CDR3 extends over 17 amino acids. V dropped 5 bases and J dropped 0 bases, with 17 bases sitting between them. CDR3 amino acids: CASSQDPAGPSYNEQFF. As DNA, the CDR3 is TGTGCCAGCAGTCAGGACCCGGCGGGCCCCTCCTACAATGAGCAGTTCTTC.

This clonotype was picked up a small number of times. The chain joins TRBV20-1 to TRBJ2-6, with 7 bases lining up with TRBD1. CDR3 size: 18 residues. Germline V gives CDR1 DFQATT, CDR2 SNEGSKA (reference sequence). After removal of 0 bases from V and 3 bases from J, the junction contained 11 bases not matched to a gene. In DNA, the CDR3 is TGCAGTGCTAGAGATCTTGAAGGGGGCGCGGGTGGGGCCAACGTCCTGACTTTC. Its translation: CSARDLEGGAGGANVLTF.

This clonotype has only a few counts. The CDR3 region has the DNA TGCGCCAGCAGCTTGGCCGGTTTTAGCGGGGGAATTTACGAGCAGTACTTC. The encoded protein is CASSLAGFSGGIYEQYF. The chain links TRBV5-1 to TRBJ2-7; 9 bases match TRBD2. CDR3 length: 17 residues. V shed 0 bases and J 4 bases; nucleotides not matched to a gene: 11. Germline lookup yields CDR1 SGHRS and CDR2 YFSETQ.

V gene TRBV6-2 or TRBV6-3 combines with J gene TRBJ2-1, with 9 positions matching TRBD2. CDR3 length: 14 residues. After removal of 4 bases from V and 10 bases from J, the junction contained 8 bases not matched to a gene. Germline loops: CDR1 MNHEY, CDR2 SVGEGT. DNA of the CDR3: TGTGCCAGCAGTTCGCCGCGGGGGGGCGGGGAGCAGTTCTTC. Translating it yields CASSSPRGGGEQFF.

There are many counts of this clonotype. CDR3 sequence: CASSESGQFGRYTF. As DNA, the CDR3 is TGTGCCAGCAGTGAATCGGGCCAGTTCGGGCGCTACACCTTC. The V gene is TRBV25-1, the J gene TRBJ1-2, with D uncertain. Germline CDR1 MGHDK, CDR2 SYGVNS. CDR3 length: 14 amino acids. V was cut by 1 base and J by 9 bases, with 15 bases left in between.

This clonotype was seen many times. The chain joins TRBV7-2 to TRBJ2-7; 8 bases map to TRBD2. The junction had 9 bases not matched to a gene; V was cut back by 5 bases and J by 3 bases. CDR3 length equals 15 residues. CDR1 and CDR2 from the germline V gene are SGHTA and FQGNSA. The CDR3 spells CASSPRTSGHYEQYF. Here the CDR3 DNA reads TGTGCCAGCAGCCCGAGAACTAGCGGCCACTACGAGCAGTACTTC.

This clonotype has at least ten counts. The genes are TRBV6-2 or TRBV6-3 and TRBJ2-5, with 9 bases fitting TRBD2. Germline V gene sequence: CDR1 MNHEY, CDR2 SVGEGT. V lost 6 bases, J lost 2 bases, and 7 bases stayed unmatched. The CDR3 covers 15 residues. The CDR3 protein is CASSPHTSGQETQYF. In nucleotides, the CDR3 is TGTGCCAGCAGCCCACACACTAGCGGGCAAGAGACCCAGTACTTC.

The CDR3, as DNA: TGTGCCAGCAGCCCCATCTGGAGCGGGGGCAGGAATGAGCAGTTCTTC. Translated: CASSPIWSGGRNEQFF. The chain has TRBV3-1 and TRBJ2-1; 8 bases agree with TRBD2. From germline, CDR1 is LGHDT and CDR2 YNNKEL (reference sequence). This CDR3 spans 16 amino acids. The ends lost 4 bases at V and 7 bases at J; junction bases unmatched: 12.